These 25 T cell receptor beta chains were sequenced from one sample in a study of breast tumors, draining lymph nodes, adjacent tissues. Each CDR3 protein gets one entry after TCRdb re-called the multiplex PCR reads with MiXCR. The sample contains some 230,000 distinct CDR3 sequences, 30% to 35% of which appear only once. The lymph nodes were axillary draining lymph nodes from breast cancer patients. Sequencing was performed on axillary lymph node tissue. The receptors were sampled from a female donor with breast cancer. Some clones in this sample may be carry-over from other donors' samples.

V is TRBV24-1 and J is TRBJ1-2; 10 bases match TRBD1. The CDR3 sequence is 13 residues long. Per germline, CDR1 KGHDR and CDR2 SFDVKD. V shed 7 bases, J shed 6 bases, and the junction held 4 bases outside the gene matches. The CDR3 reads CATSQTGGDGYTF. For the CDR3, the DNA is TGTGCCACCAGCCAGACAGGGGGCGATGGCTACACCTTC.

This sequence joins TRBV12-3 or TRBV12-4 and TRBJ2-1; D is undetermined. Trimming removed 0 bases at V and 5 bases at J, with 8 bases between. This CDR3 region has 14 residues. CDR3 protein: CASSLAMQNNEQFF. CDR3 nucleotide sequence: TGTGCCAGCAGTTTAGCGATGCAAAACAATGAGCAGTTCTTC.

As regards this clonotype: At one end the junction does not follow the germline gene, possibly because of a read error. The DNA of the CDR3 is TGCGCCAGTAGCTTTAGCGGGATGTCCCACGAGCAGAACTTC. Translating gives CASSFSGMSHEQNF. The V and J genes are TRBV5-1 and TRBJ2-7, with 8 bases lining up with TRBD2. Germline loops: CDR1 SGHRS, CDR2 YFSETQ. This CDR3 comprises 14 residues.

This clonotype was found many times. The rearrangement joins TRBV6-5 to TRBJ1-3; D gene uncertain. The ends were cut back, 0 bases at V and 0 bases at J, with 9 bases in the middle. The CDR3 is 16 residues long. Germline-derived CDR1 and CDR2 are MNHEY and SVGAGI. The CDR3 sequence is CASSYSAGVSGNTIYF. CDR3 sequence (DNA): TGTGCCAGCAGTTACTCGGCAGGAGTCTCTGGAAACACCATATATTTT.

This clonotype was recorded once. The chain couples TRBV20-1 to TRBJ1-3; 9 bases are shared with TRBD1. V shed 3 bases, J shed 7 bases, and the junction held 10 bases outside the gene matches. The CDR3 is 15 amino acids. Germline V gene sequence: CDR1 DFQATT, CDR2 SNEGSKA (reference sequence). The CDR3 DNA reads TGCAGTGCTAGTCACACAGGGGGCGCGGGTAACACCATATATTTT. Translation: CSASHTGGAGNTIYF.

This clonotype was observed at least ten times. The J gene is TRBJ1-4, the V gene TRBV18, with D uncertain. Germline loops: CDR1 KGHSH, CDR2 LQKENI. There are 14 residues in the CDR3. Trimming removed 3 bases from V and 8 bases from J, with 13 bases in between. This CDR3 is CASSPSGSGEKLFF. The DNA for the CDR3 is TGTGCCAGCTCACCGTCGGGATCTGGAGAAAAACTGTTTTTT.

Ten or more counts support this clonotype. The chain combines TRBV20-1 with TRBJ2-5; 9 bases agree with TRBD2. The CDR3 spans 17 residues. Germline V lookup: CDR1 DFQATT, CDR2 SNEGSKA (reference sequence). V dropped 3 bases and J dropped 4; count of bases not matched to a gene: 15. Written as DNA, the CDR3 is TGCAGTGCTAGGACGCGCGGGGGGGCAGTTGAAAGAGAGACCCAGTACTTC. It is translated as CSARTRGGAVERETQYF.

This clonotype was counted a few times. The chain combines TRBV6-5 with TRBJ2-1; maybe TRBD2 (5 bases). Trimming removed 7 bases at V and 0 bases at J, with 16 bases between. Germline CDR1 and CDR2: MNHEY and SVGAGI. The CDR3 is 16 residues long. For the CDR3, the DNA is TGTGCCAGCATTGAAAGTTGGAGGAGCTCCTACAATGAGCAGTTCTTC. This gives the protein CASIESWRSSYNEQFF.

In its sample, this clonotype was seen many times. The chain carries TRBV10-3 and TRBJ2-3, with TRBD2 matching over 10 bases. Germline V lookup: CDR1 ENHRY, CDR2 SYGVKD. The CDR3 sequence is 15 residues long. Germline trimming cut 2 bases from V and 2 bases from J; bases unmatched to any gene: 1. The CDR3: CAISEGLADTDTQYF. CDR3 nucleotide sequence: TGTGCCATCAGTGAGGGACTAGCGGACACAGATACGCAGTATTTT.

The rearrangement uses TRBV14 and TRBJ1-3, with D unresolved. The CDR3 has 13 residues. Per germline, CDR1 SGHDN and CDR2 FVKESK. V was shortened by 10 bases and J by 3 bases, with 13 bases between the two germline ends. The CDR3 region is CANLPRYGNTIYF. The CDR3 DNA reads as TGTGCCAACCTCCCCCGATATGGAAACACCATATATTTT.

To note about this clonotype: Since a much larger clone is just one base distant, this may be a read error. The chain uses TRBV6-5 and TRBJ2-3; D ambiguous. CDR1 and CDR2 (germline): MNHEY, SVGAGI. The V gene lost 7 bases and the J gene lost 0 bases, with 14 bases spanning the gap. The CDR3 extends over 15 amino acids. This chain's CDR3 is CASTPRATSTDTQYF. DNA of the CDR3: TGTGCCAGCACGCCTCGGGCCACTAGCACAGATACGCAGTATTTT.

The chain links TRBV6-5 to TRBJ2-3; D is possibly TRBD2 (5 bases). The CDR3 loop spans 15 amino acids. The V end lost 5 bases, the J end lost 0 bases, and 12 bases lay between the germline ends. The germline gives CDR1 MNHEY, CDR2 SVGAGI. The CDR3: CASSHYGDSTDTQYF. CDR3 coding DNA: TGTGCCAGCAGTCACTACGGGGATAGCACAGATACGCAGTATTTT.

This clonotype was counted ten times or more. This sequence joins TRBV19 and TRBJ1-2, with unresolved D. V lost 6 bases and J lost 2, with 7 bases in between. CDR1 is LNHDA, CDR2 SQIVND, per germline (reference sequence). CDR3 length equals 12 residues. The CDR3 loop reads CASRGTNYGYTF. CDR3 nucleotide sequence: TGTGCCAGTAGGGGAACAAACTATGGCTACACCTTC.

CDR3 DNA sequence: TGTGCCAGCAGTTACTCGCGGGTAGGCACAGATACGCAGTATTTT. It encodes CASSYSRVGTDTQYF. This sequence joins TRBV6-5 and TRBJ2-3, with D perhaps TRBD2 (5 bases). Per the germline V gene, CDR1 is MNHEY and CDR2 is SVGAGI. The CDR3 covers 15 residues. V shed 0 bases and J shed 1 base, with 8 bases lying between them.

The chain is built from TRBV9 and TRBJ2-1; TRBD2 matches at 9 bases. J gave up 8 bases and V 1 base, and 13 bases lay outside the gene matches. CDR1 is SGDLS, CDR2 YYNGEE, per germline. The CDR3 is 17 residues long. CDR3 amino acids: CASSVSRGSGRLDEQFF. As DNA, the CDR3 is TGTGCCAGCAGCGTAAGCAGGGGTAGCGGGAGATTGGATGAGCAGTTCTTC. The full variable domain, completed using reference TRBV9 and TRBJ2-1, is DSGVTQTPKHLITATGQRVTLRCSPRSGDLSVYWYQQSLDQGLQFLIQYYNGEERAKGNILERFSAQQFPDLHSELNLSSLELGDSALYFCASSVSRGSGRLDEQFFGPGTRLTVL.

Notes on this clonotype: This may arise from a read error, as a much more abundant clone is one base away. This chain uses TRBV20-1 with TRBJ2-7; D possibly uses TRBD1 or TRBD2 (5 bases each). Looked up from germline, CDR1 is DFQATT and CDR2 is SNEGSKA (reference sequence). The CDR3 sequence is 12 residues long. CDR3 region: CSARRDDYEPYF. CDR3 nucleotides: TGCAGTGCTAGAAGGGACGACTACGAGCCGTACTTC.

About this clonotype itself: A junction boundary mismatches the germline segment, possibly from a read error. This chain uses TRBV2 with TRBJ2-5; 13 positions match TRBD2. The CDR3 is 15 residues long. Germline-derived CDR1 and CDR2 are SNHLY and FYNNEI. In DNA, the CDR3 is TGTGCCAGCAGGGGGACTAGCGGGATTCTGACTCTCCTCTTCTTC. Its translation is CASRGTSGILTLLFF.

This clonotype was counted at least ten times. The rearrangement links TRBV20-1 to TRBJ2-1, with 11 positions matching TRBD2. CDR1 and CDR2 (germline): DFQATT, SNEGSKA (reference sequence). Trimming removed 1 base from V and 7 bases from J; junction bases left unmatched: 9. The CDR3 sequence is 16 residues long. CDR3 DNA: TGCAGTGCTAGAGGGGTGTTAGCGGGGGGGAGAAATGAGCAGTTCTTC. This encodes CSARGVLAGGRNEQFF.

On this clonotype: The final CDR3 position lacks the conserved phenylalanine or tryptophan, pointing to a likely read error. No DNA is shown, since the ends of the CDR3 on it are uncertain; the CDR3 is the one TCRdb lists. This CDR3 is CASSLDRTGYGYAL. This rearrangement joins TRBV7-2 to TRBJ1-2. Germline-derived CDR1 and CDR2 are SGHTA and FQGNSA. The CDR3 is 14 residues long, counting both termini.

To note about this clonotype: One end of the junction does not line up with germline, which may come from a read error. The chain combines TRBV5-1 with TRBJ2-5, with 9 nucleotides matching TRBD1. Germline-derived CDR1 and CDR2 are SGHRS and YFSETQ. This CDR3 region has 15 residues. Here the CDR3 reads CAGSWLTGGQETQYF. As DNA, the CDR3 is TGCGCCGGCAGCTGGTTGACAGGGGGCCAAGAGACCCAGTACTTC.

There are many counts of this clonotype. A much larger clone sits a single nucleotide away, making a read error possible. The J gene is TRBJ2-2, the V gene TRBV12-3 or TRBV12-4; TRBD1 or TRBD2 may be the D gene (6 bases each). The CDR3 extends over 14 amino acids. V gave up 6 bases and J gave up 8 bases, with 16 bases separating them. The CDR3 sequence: CASRSQGTGGELFF. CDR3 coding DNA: TGTGCCAGCAGGAGCCAGGGGACTGGTGGGGAGCTGTTTTTT.

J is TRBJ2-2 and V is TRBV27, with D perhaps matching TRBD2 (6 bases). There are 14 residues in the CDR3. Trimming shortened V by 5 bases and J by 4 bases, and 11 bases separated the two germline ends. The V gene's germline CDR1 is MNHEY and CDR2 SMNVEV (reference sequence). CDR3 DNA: TGTGCCAGCAGTCCTCTAGCGATCACCGGGGAGCTGTTTTTT. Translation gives CASSPLAITGELFF.

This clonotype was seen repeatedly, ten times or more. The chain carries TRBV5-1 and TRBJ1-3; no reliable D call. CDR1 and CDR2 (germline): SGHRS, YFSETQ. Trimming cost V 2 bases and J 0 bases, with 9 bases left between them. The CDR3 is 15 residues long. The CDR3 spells CASSLKWSSGNTIYF. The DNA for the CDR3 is TGCGCCAGCAGCTTAAAGTGGTCCTCTGGAAACACCATATATTTT.

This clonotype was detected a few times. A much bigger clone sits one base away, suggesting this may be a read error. The CDR3 coding sequence is TGTGCCAGCAGTTTCCAGGCAGGCAGAGTTGAGCAGTTCTTC. Amino acid sequence: CASSFQAGRVEQFF. The J gene is TRBJ2-1, the V gene TRBV12-3 or TRBV12-4; D call uncertain. This CDR3 is 14 amino acids long. The germline V and J ends were trimmed by 3 bases and 9 bases, with 15 bases remaining between them.

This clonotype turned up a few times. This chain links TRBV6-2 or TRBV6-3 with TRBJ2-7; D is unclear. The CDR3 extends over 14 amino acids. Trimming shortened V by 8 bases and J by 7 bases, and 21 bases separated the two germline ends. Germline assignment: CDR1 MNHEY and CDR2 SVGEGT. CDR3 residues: CASRRRVADREQYF. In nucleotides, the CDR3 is TGTGCCAGCCGGCGGCGAGTGGCGGATCGGGAGCAGTACTTC.